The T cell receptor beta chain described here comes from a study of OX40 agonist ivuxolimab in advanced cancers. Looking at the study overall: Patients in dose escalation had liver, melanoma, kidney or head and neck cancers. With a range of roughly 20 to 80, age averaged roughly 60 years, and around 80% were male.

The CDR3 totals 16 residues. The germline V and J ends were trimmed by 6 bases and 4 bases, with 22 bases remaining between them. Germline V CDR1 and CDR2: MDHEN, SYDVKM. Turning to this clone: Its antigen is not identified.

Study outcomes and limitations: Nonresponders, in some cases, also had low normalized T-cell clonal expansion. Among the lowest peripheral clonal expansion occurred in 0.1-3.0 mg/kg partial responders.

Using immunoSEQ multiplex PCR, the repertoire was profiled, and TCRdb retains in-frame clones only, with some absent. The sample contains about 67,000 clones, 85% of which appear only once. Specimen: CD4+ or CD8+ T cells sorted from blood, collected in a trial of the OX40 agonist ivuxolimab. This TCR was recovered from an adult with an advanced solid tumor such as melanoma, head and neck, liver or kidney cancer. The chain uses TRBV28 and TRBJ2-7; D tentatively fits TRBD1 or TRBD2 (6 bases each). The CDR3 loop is CASSSPYRGGQYEQYF. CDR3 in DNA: TGTGCCAGCAGCTCCCCCTACAGAGGGGGGCAGTACGAGCAGTACTTC.